A selection of T cell receptor beta chains follows, all from one sample in a study of T cell repertoires in cytomegalovirus infection. From the reads, TCRdb called clonotypes with MiXCR, one entry per CDR3 protein. The sample contains around 530,000 distinct CDR3 sequences, more than 20% of which appear only once. Material: PBMCs. The receptors originated from a human donor in good health (CMV status not recorded). Some clones in this sample may be carry-over from other donors' samples. CDR3s include the opening cysteine and the closing phenylalanine or tryptophan. Fields, in order: clone size, V gene, D gene, J gene, CDR3 DNA, CDR3 protein. A D gene is named only where the DNA matches it firmly. Clone size appears in some rows only: once, few, many, or a class for an expanded clone.

-	TRBV14	-	TRBJ2-3	TGTGCCAGCAGCCAAGGGGCCGTGGAAACGCAGTATTTT	CASSQGAVETQYF
-	TRBV15	-	TRBJ1-2	TGTGCCACCAGCAGAGATCAGGGTGGAGGCTACACCTTC	CATSRDQGGGYTF
-	TRBV6-5	-	TRBJ2-3	TGTGCCAGCAGTTTACCGGGGGACACAGATACGCAGTATTTT	CASSLPGDTDTQYF
-	TRBV7-2	-	TRBJ1-2	TGTGCCAGCAGCTTAGAGGTCAGGAGTTATGGCTACACCTTC	CASSLEVRSYGYTF
many	TRBV7-9	TRBD1	TRBJ1-2	TGTGCCAGCAGCTACCCGGGACAGACTAACTATGGCTACACCTTC	CASSYPGQTNYGYTF
few	TRBV27	TRBD2	TRBJ2-1	TGTGCCAGCAGTTTAGGGACTAGCTACAATGAGCAGTTCTTC	CASSLGTSYNEQFF
-	TRBV5-1	-	TRBJ1-1	TGCGCCAGCAGCCTTCCGGGCTCGCCAAAGAACACTGAAGCTTTCTTT	CASSLPGSPKNTEAFF
few	TRBV7-9	-	TRBJ1-6	TGTGCCAGCAGTCTTCTAGATGGTTCACCCCTCCACTTT	CASSLLDGSPLHF
many	TRBV7-8	TRBD2	TRBJ2-5	TGTGCCAGCAAAAAGAAAACCATTAGCGGGGAGACCCAGTACTTC	CASKKKTISGETQYF
few	TRBV14	-	TRBJ2-2	TGTGCCAGCAGCCAAGTAACTGGTAACACCGGGGAGCTGTTTTTT	CASSQVTGNTGELFF